The 17 T cell receptor beta chains reported below all come from one sample, sequenced in a study of T cell repertoires in cytomegalovirus infection. The antigens of these receptors remain unknown. Using its own MiXCR run on the reads, TCRdb lists one record per CDR3 protein. The data contain fewer than 900,000 distinct CDR3 sequences, 29% of them singletons. The sample in question was cultured CD8+ T cells from PBMCs, obtained from culture after CMV antigen stimulation. The receptor set was obtained from a human donor in good health (CMV status not recorded). Some clones in this sample may be carry-over from other donors' samples.

This clonotype was counted a few times. The chain couples TRBV7-9 to TRBJ2-7; TRBD1 matches at 8 bases. Germline values: CDR1 SEHNR, CDR2 FQNEAQ (reference sequence). The CDR3 runs to 15 residues. V lost 4 bases to trimming and J lost 0 bases; unmatched junction nucleotides: 5. The CDR3 spells CASSWTGPSSYEQYV. In DNA form, the CDR3 reads TGTGCCAGCAGCTGGACAGGGCCTAGCTCCTACGAGCAGTACGTC.

This clonotype was seen many times. The rearrangement uses TRBV7-8 and TRBJ1-1, with D perhaps matching TRBD1 (5 bases). Trimming cost V 4 bases and J 8 bases, with 11 bases left between them. The CDR3 has 12 amino acids. In germline, CDR1 is SGHVS, CDR2 FQNEAQ. This CDR3 is CASSSSRDEAFF. The CDR3, as DNA: TGTGCCAGCAGCTCGTCCAGGGACGAAGCTTTCTTT.

Details on this clonotype: This clone may be a read error of a much larger clone one base away. This rearrangement joins TRBV7-6 to TRBJ2-1, with D possibly being TRBD2 (6 bases). Trimming took 1 base from V and 8 from J, leaving 21 bases between them. This CDR3 comprises 17 residues. Germline-derived CDR1 and CDR2 are SGHVS and FNYEAQ. CDR3: CASSLDPRVGGWDEQFF. In DNA form, the CDR3 reads TGTGCCAGCAGCTTAGACCCCAGAGTGGGGGGTTGGGATGAGCAGTTCTTC.

This chain joins TRBV27 and TRBJ2-1; a possible D gene is TRBD1 (7 bases). CDR1 and CDR2 (germline): MNHEY, SMNVEV (reference sequence). The V end lost 8 bases, the J end lost 3 bases, and 17 bases lay between the germline ends. The CDR3 is made up of 15 amino acids. The chain's CDR3 is CASQAGGYRYNEQFF. For the CDR3, the DNA is TGTGCCAGCCAGGCAGGGGGGTACCGCTACAATGAGCAGTTCTTC.

This chain joins TRBV6-8 and TRBJ2-1; no clear D. Germline loops: CDR1 MNHGY, CDR2 SAAAGT. With 5 bases removed from V and 0 bases from J, the gap between germline ends came to 8 bases. This CDR3 comprises 14 residues. Here the CDR3 DNA reads TGTGCCAGCAGTAGCGTCCTCTCCTACAATGAGCAGTTCTTC. Residues: CASSSVLSYNEQFF.

V and J are TRBV2 and TRBJ2-3; D is possibly TRBD2 (5 bases). V was pared by 6 bases and J by 0 bases, with 13 bases between. The CDR3 is made up of 15 amino acids. CDR1 is SNHLY, CDR2 FYNNEI, per germline. The CDR3, as DNA: TGTGCCAGCAGACCTAGCAGTTCTAGCACAGATACGCAGTATTTT. Translated, it gives CASRPSSSSTDTQYF.

This clonotype was seen only a few times. The rearrangement joins TRBV27 to TRBJ2-3, with 8 bases that match TRBD2. Trimming at V came to 5 bases and at J to 3 bases, leaving 10 bases not matched to a gene. Germline assignment: CDR1 MNHEY and CDR2 SMNVEV (reference sequence). There are 16 residues in the CDR3. In DNA, the CDR3 is TGTGCCAGCAGTCCCTCCGGGGGGGAGAGAACAGATACGCAGTATTTT. This gives the protein CASSPSGGERTDTQYF.

V is TRBV7-9 and J is TRBJ2-3, with 12 bases aligning to TRBD2. Germline lookup yields CDR1 SEHNR and CDR2 FQNEAQ (reference sequence). The ends lost 5 bases at V and 2 bases at J; junction bases unmatched: 8. The CDR3 is made up of 17 amino acids. CDR3 region: CASSPWTSGDLTDTQYF. In DNA, the CDR3 is TGTGCCAGCAGCCCTTGGACTAGCGGGGACCTCACAGATACGCAGTATTTT.

This clonotype was observed a handful of times. The chain couples TRBV6-2 or TRBV6-3 to TRBJ2-2, with a tentative D call TRBD1 (5 bases). This CDR3 region has 14 residues. The germline CDR1 and CDR2 sequences are MNHEY and SVGEGT. The V end was cut by 2 bases, the J end by 5 bases, with 9 bases between. CDR3 residues: CASSYLTETGELFF. The DNA for the CDR3 is TGTGCCAGCAGTTACCTGACAGAGACCGGGGAGCTGTTTTTT.

The chain recombines TRBV10-3 with TRBJ1-3; D ambiguous. Germline CDR1 ENHRY, CDR2 SYGVKD. This CDR3 has 17 amino acids. The V end was cut by 0 bases, the J end by 0 bases, with 12 bases between. CDR3 protein: CAISESLWSVSGNTIYF. CDR3 DNA sequence: TGTGCCATCAGTGAGTCGTTGTGGTCCGTCTCTGGAAACACCATATATTTT.

V usage is TRBV6-2 or TRBV6-3 and J usage is TRBJ2-7, with D unresolved. Germline CDR1 MNHEY, CDR2 SVGEGT. CDR3 length: 13 residues. The V end lost 6 bases, the J end lost 3 bases, and 12 bases lay between the germline ends. CDR3 sequence reads: CASSPTEYYEQYV. The CDR3 region has the DNA TGTGCCAGCAGCCCCACAGAATACTACGAGCAGTACGTC.

The V call is TRBV2, the J call TRBJ1-1; no clear D. The ends were cut back, 7 bases at V and 4 bases at J, with 10 bases in the middle. Germline V gene lookup returns CDR1 SNHLY and CDR2 FYNNEI. The CDR3 runs to 12 residues. DNA for the CDR3: TGTGCCAGCATAGGCAGGCGCACTGAAGCTTTCTTT. It translates to CASIGRRTEAFF.

This clonotype was counted between two and nine times. The rearrangement joins TRBV11-1 to TRBJ2-1, with D unclear. The CDR3 has 13 amino acids. Germline CDR1 SGHAT, CDR2 FQDESV (reference sequence). The V gene lost 5 bases and the J gene lost 5 bases, with 10 bases spanning the gap. The CDR3 DNA sequence: TGTGCCAGCAGCCTGTCTGCCCACAATGAGCAGTTCTTC. Translating it yields CASSLSAHNEQFF.

This clonotype was counted a single time. The chain is built from TRBV6-1 and TRBJ2-1; no definite D call. The CDR3 spans 11 residues. From germline, CDR1 is MNHNS and CDR2 SASEGT. Between the trimmed V and J ends, which lost 9 bases and 8 bases, there was a span of 11 bases. CDR3 residues: CASRTSDEQFF. The CDR3 DNA follows: TGTGCCAGTAGAACGTCGGATGAGCAGTTCTTC.

This clonotype has only a few counts. This chain connects TRBV9 to TRBJ2-3; D uncertain. The ends were cut back, 1 base at V and 2 bases at J, with 8 bases in the middle. Germline-derived CDR1 and CDR2 are SGDLS and YYNGEE. The CDR3 totals 14 residues. The CDR3 DNA reads as TGTGCCAGCAGCGTAAGAAGTTTCACAGATACGCAGTATTTT. It yields the protein CASSVRSFTDTQYF. Using reference TRBV9 and TRBJ2-3 for the parts outside the CDR3, the full variable domain is DSGVTQTPKHLITATGQRVTLRCSPRSGDLSVYWYQQSLDQGLQFLIQYYNGEERAKGNILERFSAQQFPDLHSELNLSSLELGDSALYFCASSVRSFTDTQYFGPGTRLTVL.

This chain joins TRBV29-1 and TRBJ1-1; possible D gene TRBD1, 5 bases. Germline loops: CDR1 SQVTM, CDR2 ANQGSEA. V lost 4 bases to trimming and J lost 1 base, with 10 bases between them. There are 13 residues in the CDR3. The CDR3 loop reads CSVGGTANTEAFF. CDR3 nucleotides: TGCAGCGTTGGGGGCACCGCGAACACTGAAGCTTTCTTT.

This clonotype appeared a few times. The J gene is TRBJ1-5, the V gene TRBV6-1; 8 bases map to TRBD1. This CDR3 spans 15 amino acids. V shed 0 bases, J shed 7 bases, and the junction held 5 bases outside the gene matches. The germline V gene has CDR1 MNHNS and CDR2 SASEGT. The CDR3 protein is CASSEARDRRQPQHF. The DNA for the CDR3 is TGTGCCAGCAGTGAAGCGAGGGACAGGAGACAGCCCCAGCATTTT.